Shown below are 18 T cell receptor beta chains from a single sample sequenced in a study of cytomegalovirus exposure and HLA in healthy donors. Primers for the PCR totalled 60 Vbeta and 13 Jbeta. Some clones are missing from TCRdb's copy, which holds only in-frame ones; the method was immunoSEQ multiplex PCR. The sample consists of 65,000 to 100,000 clones, about 80% of them appearing once. Sequenced sample: PBMCs. Receptors originate from a female donor in good health and CMV-seronegative.

V is TRBV4-1 and J is TRBJ1-1, with TRBD1 matching over 8 bases. The J segment lost 5 bases and the V segment lost 0 bases, leaving 8 bases of the junction unmatched. CDR1 MGHRA and CDR2 YSYEKL come from the germline V gene. The CDR3 loop spans 16 amino acids. In DNA, the CDR3 is TGCGCCAGCAGCCAAGATTGGGACAGGTACGAAACTGAAGCTTTCTTT. Encoded protein: CASSQDWDRYETEAFF.

The V and J genes are TRBV5-6 and TRBJ2-1; the match to TRBD2 covers 13 bases. Germline V gene lookup returns CDR1 SGHDT and CDR2 YYEEEE. The CDR3 has 17 residues. V was pared by 0 bases and J by 2 bases, with 2 bases of the junction left unmatched. The CDR3 spells CASSLVTSGRTYNEQFF. For the CDR3, the DNA is TGTGCCAGCAGCTTGGTGACTAGCGGGAGGACCTACAATGAGCAGTTCTTC.

V is TRBV2 and J is TRBJ1-5, with D possibly matching TRBD1 (6 bases). This CDR3 is built from 15 residues. Between the trimmed V and J ends, which lost 1 base and 7 bases, there was a span of 14 bases. Germline V gene data show CDR1 as SNHLY and CDR2 as FYNNEI. CDR3 sequence: CASSEGTGILQPQHF. CDR3 coding DNA: TGTGCCAGCAGTGAAGGCACAGGGATCCTGCAGCCCCAGCATTTT.

This clone was observed a few times. The rearrangement links TRBV18 to TRBJ2-3; the D gene is possibly TRBD2 (5 bases). This CDR3 is 17 amino acids long. CDR1 is KGHSH and CDR2 is LQKENI in the germline V gene. V dropped 1 base and J dropped 1 base, with 15 bases sitting between them. The CDR3 here is CASSPRPGGAGTDTQYF. The DNA for the CDR3 is TGTGCCAGCTCACCACGGCCAGGAGGAGCTGGCACAGATACGCAGTATTTT.

The chain has TRBV7-2 and TRBJ2-5; maybe TRBD1 (5 bases). Trimming cost V 0 bases and J 3 bases, with 11 bases left between them. Germline loops: CDR1 SGHTA, CDR2 FQGNSA. The CDR3 is 15 residues long. CDR3: CASSLARASKETQYF. As DNA, the CDR3 is TGTGCCAGCAGCTTAGCCAGGGCGTCAAAAGAGACCCAGTACTTC.

This chain joins TRBV5-4 and TRBJ2-7, with 8 bases lining up with TRBD1. The J segment lost 4 bases and the V segment lost 4 bases, leaving 4 bases of the junction unmatched. CDR1 is SGHNT, CDR2 YYREEE, per germline (reference sequence). The CDR3 spans 13 residues. CDR3 sequence: CASSQGAQYEQYF. CDR3 in DNA: TGTGCCAGCAGCCAGGGGGCTCAGTACGAGCAGTACTTC. The complete variable domain, with remaining parts taken from reference TRBV5-4 and TRBJ2-7, reads ETGVTQSPTHLIKTRGQQVTLRCSSQSGHNTVSWYQQALGQGPQFIFQYYREEENGRGNFPPRFSGLQFPNYSSELNVNALELDDSALYLCASSQGAQYEQYFGPGTRLTVT.

The chain recombines TRBV28 with TRBJ2-7; 13 positions agree with TRBD2. CDR1 is MDHEN and CDR2 is SYDVKM in the germline V gene. The V segment lost 10 bases and the J segment 0 bases; nucleotides outside the gene matches: 3. This CDR3 has 14 residues. For the CDR3, the DNA is TGTGCCACCAGGACTAGCGGGAGCTCCTACGAGCAGTACTTC. It is translated as CATRTSGSSYEQYF.

The chain combines TRBV28 with TRBJ2-1; no firm D call. Germline lookup yields CDR1 MDHEN and CDR2 SYDVKM. The CDR3 consists of 13 residues. Trimming removed 8 bases from V and 6 bases from J, with 14 bases in between. The CDR3 here is CASATAPTNEQFF. In DNA form, the CDR3 reads TGTGCCAGCGCGACTGCCCCGACCAATGAGCAGTTCTTC. Using reference TRBV28 and TRBJ2-1 for the parts outside the CDR3, the full variable domain is DVKVTQSSRYLVKRTGEKVFLECVQDMDHENMFWYRQDPGLGLRLIYFSYDVKMKEKGDIPEGYSVSREKKERFSLILESASTNQTSMYLCASATAPTNEQFFGPGTRLTVL.

The gene calls are TRBV29-1 and TRBJ1-2; 8 bases are shared with TRBD1. Germline V lookup: CDR1 SQVTM, CDR2 ANQGSEA. The CDR3 runs 12 residues. The trim removed 5 bases at V and 7 bases at J, leaving 6 bases unmatched. The CDR3 is CSVQQGAVGYTF. CDR3 DNA: TGCAGCGTTCAGCAGGGGGCGGTTGGCTACACCTTC.

The V and J genes are TRBV6-5 and TRBJ2-7; tentatively, D is TRBD1 (8 bases). V was cut by 0 bases and J by 6 bases, with 15 bases left in between. CDR3 length: 15 amino acids. Germline V lookup: CDR1 MNHEY, CDR2 SVGAGI. CDR3 in DNA: TGTGCCAGCAGTTACTCGAAACAGGGGGGGGGCGAGCAGTACTTC. As protein: CASSYSKQGGGEQYF.

This chain joins TRBV30 and TRBJ1-6, with D hard to call. V shed 0 bases and J shed 7 bases, with 13 bases lying between them. The CDR3 sequence is 15 residues long. Per the germline V gene, CDR1 is GTSNPN and CDR2 is SVGIG (reference sequence). The CDR3 region is CAWSVSGRMNSPLHF. CDR3 DNA sequence: TGTGCCTGGAGTGTATCGGGGAGGATGAATTCACCCCTCCACTTT.

V and J are TRBV21-1 and TRBJ1-3; TRBD1 reflects the table's D call only, with no check against the DNA. TRBV21-1 is designated a pseudogene. The CDR3 runs to 11 residues. CDR3 loop: CASSQRNTIYF. For the CDR3, the DNA is TGTGCCAGCAGCCAGAGAAACACCATATATTTT.

This sequence joins TRBV28 and TRBJ1-5, with TRBD1 identical over 8 bases. CDR3 length: 15 residues. V lost 5 bases, J lost 3 bases, and 6 bases stayed unmatched. From germline, CDR1 is MDHEN and CDR2 SYDVKM. The CDR3 nucleotides are TGTGCCAGCAGTGCACGGACAGGGATCAATCAGCCCCAGCATTTT. Protein product: CASSARTGINQPQHF. Full variable domain (missing parts from reference TRBV28 and TRBJ1-5): DVKVTQSSRYLVKRTGEKVFLECVQDMDHENMFWYRQDPGLGLRLIYFSYDVKMKEKGDIPEGYSVSREKKERFSLILESASTNQTSMYLCASSARTGINQPQHFGDGTRLSIL.

V gene TRBV6-1 combines with J gene TRBJ1-1; D is undetermined. Germline CDR1 is MNHNS and CDR2 is SASEGT. Trimming removed 7 bases from V and 10 bases from J, with 19 bases in between. The CDR3 length is 13 residues. This CDR3 reads CASNQQTAEGAFF. The CDR3 coding sequence is TGTGCCAGCAACCAACAGACCGCGGAGGGAGCTTTCTTT.

J is TRBJ2-7 and V is TRBV6-1; D is perhaps TRBD1 (6 bases). The CDR3 loop spans 16 amino acids. CDR1 and CDR2 from the germline V gene are MNHNS and SASEGT. Trimming shortened V by 1 base and J by 0 bases, and 13 bases separated the two germline ends. CDR3 in DNA: TGTGCCAGCAGTGAAGGAACAGGGCGCGCCTCCTACGAGCAGTACTTC. Its protein product is CASSEGTGRASYEQYF.

This clone has just a few counts. CDR3 region: CASSPGTLDQPQHF. The CDR3, as DNA: TGTGCCAGCAGCCCCGGGACACTAGATCAGCCCCAGCATTTT. The V call is TRBV7-2, the J call TRBJ1-5, with a tentative D call TRBD1 (6 bases). The CDR3 spans 14 residues. Germline V CDR1 and CDR2: SGHTA, FQGNSA. Trimming stripped 5 bases from V and 5 bases from J, with 13 bases between.

The V and J genes are TRBV6-1 and TRBJ2-2, with D possibly TRBD2 on 6 matching bases. Germline assignment: CDR1 MNHNS and CDR2 SASEGT. The CDR3 runs to 15 residues. The germline V and J ends were trimmed by 6 bases and 0 bases, with 11 bases remaining between them. The CDR3 sequence is CASSAGTANTGELFF. The CDR3 coding sequence is TGTGCCAGCAGCGCCGGGACTGCGAACACCGGGGAGCTGTTTTTT.

V gene TRBV7-9 combines with J gene TRBJ1-5; 10 positions match TRBD1. The CDR3 contains 18 residues. Looked up from germline, CDR1 is SEHNR and CDR2 is FQNEAQ (reference sequence). V was pared by 1 base and J by 1 base, with 7 bases of the junction left unmatched. For the CDR3, the DNA is TGTGCCAGCAGCTTAGTGAGACAGGGGGCGGGAAGCAATCAGCCCCAGCATTTT. Residues: CASSLVRQGAGSNQPQHF.